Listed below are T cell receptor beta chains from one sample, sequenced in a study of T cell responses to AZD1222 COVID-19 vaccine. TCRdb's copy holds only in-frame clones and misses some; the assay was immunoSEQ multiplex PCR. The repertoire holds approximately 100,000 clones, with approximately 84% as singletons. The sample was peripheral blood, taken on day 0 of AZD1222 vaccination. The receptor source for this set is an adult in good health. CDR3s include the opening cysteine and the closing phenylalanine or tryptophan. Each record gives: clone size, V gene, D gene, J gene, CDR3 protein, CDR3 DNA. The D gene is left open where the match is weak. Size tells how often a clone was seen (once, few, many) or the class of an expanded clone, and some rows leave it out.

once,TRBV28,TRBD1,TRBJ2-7,CASSVGTDENYEQYF,TGTGCCAGCAGTGTGGGGACAGATGAAAACTACGAGCAGTACTTC
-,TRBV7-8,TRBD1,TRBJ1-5,CASSYDRGDQPQHF,TGTGCCAGCAGCTACGACAGGGGGGATCAGCCCCAGCATTTT
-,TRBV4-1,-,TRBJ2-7,CASSQRTGLYEQYF,TGCGCCAGCAGCCAGCGTACAGGGCTGTACGAGCAGTACTTC
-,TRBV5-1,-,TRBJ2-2,CASSGQARGTGELFF,TGCGCCAGCAGCGGCCAGGCCAGGGGCACCGGGGAGCTGTTTTTT
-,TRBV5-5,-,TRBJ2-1,CASSFAETNNEQFF,TGTGCCAGCAGCTTTGCAGAAACGAACAATGAGCAGTTCTTC
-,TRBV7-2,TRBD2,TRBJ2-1,CASSFRLAGGRTDEQFF,TGTGCCAGCAGCTTCCGGCTAGCGGGCGGAAGGACCGATGAGCAGTTCTTC
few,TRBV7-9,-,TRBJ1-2,CASSPHPQGRYGYTF,TGTGCCAGCAGCCCCCATCCCCAGGGTCGCTATGGCTACACCTTC
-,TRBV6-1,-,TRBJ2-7,CASSESVGEQYF,TGTGCCAGCAGTGAGTCGGTGGGAGAGCAGTACTTC
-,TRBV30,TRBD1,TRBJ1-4,CACRQGERKLFF,TGTGCCTGTAGACAGGGGGAGCGAAAACTGTTTTTT
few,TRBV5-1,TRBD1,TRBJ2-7,CASSSRTGYEQYF,TGCGCCAGCAGCTCCCGGACAGGCTACGAGCAGTACTTC
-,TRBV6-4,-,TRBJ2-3,CASSDSRGSGSDTQYF,TGTGCCAGCAGTGACTCGAGAGGGAGCGGTTCAGATACGCAGTATTTT
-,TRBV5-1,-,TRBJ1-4,CASTPLQGANEKLFF,TGCGCCAGCACTCCCCTCCAGGGTGCTAATGAAAAACTGTTTTTT
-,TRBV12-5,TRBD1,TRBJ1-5,CASGPPDRVGQPQHF,TGTGCTAGTGGGCCCCCAGACAGGGTCGGTCAGCCCCAGCATTTT
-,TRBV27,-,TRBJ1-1,CASSFRMNTEAFF,TGTGCCAGCAGTTTTCGGATGAACACTGAAGCTTTCTTT
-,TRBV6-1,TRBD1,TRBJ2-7,CASSEAPPGGPYEQYF,TGTGCCAGCAGTGAAGCCCCCCCAGGGGGTCCCTACGAGCAGTACTTC
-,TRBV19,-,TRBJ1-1,CASSITPQGWTEAFF,TGTGCCAGTAGTATAACCCCACAGGGATGGACTGAAGCTTTCTTT
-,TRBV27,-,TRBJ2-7,CASSLGLSNYEQYF,TGTGCCAGCAGTTTGGGCCTATCGAACTACGAGCAGTACTTC
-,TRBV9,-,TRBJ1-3,CASSVRGSAGNTIYF,TGTGCCAGCAGCGTAAGGGGGTCTGCTGGAAACACCATATATTTT
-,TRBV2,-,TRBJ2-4,CASRKGFEGDIQYF,TGTGCCAGCAGGAAGGGTTTCGAGGGAGACATTCAGTACTTC
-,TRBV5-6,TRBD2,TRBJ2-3,CASSLWGREGDTQYF,TGTGCCAGCAGCTTGTGGGGACGGGAGGGAGATACGCAGTATTTT